This TCR beta chain was sequenced during a study of blood T cell repertoires in COVID-19. About the study: Acute-phase and convalescent COVID-19 samples originated in the United States, Italy and Spain.

The protocol was immunoSEQ multiplex PCR, while the TCRdb copy is restricted to in-frame clones and leaves out a portion. The sample has roughly 360,000 clones; over 65% are singletons. V gave up 5 bases and J gave up 4 bases; unmatched junction bases: 7. The germline gives CDR1 MDHEN, CDR2 SYDVKM. The CDR3 is 14 residues long. The chain links TRBV28 to TRBJ1-1; 7 bases map to TRBD1. The sequenced sample consisted of peripheral blood. The sequence derives from a human donor with acute or convalescent COVID-19. The donor label of this sample is uncertain. The CDR3 region has the DNA TGTGCCAGCAGTCCAGGGGGAATCGGCACTGAAGCTTTCTTT. This codes for CASSPGGIGTEAFF.